These T cell receptor beta chains were read from a single sample in a study of regulatory T cells in long-lasting Graves disease. TCRdb redid the calling of the multiplex PCR reads with MiXCR, one entry per CDR3 protein. The data contain about 560,000 distinct CDR3 sequences, around 15% of them singletons. Another study also made use of these data, one on T cells in Graves' hyperthyroidism and ophthalmopathy.

The sequencing used peripheral blood mononuclear cells (PBMCs), collected at new diagnosis, from a patient treated with antithyroid drugs. Receptors originate from a man aged 18 to 35 with Graves disease. CDR3s include the opening cysteine and the closing phenylalanine or tryptophan. The order of the fields is V gene, J gene, CDR3 protein.

v_call: TRBV12-5
j_call: TRBJ2-1
cdr3_aa: CASGLDGGLADNEQFF

v_call: TRBV28
j_call: -
cdr3_aa: CASTLREGPLGEQYF

v_call: TRBV5-1
j_call: TRBJ1-5
cdr3_aa: CASSLSGYSNQPQHF

v_call: TRBV18
j_call: TRBJ1-4
cdr3_aa: CASSPLGTDEKLFF

v_call: TRBV7-3
j_call: TRBJ2-2
cdr3_aa: CASSLMPGGRTGELFF

v_call: TRBV20-1
j_call: TRBJ2-3
cdr3_aa: CSARIVRTSGRTDTQYF

v_call: TRBV20-1
j_call: TRBJ2-7
cdr3_aa: CSAGPGRSIYEQYF

v_call: TRBV14
j_call: TRBJ1-2
cdr3_aa: CASSHLSGTAGYGYTF

v_call: TRBV7-8
j_call: TRBJ1-2
cdr3_aa: CASSFFGGLPYGYTF

v_call: TRBV5-4
j_call: TRBJ2-1
cdr3_aa: CASSLGAGGPHNEQFF

v_call: TRBV6-2/TRBV6-3
j_call: TRBJ2-3
cdr3_aa: CASSYSEWSSDTQYF

v_call: TRBV6-1
j_call: -
cdr3_aa: CASRQGQSQETQYF

v_call: TRBV19
j_call: TRBJ1-1
cdr3_aa: CASSIENTEAFF

v_call: TRBV7-7
j_call: TRBJ2-5
cdr3_aa: CASSLQTSGNQETQYF

v_call: TRBV6-5
j_call: TRBJ1-5
cdr3_aa: CASSYIDGPQHF

v_call: TRBV2
j_call: TRBJ2-7
cdr3_aa: CASSDLGEDYEQYF

v_call: TRBV7-9
j_call: TRBJ2-7
cdr3_aa: CASNIAGPGYEQYF

v_call: TRBV5-1
j_call: TRBJ1-1
cdr3_aa: CASRPGGHGNTEAFF

v_call: TRBV11-2
j_call: TRBJ2-5
cdr3_aa: CAVRGSPETQYF

v_call: TRBV29-1
j_call: TRBJ2-5
cdr3_aa: CSVGGSGGETQYF

v_call: TRBV12-3/TRBV12-4
j_call: TRBJ1-5
cdr3_aa: CASRPDRGPHQPQHF

v_call: TRBV6-2/TRBV6-3
j_call: TRBJ2-3
cdr3_aa: CASSEGTGDPEGDTRYF

v_call: TRBV7-3
j_call: TRBJ1-1
cdr3_aa: CASSSFSTGSRWNTEAFF

v_call: TRBV28
j_call: TRBJ2-5
cdr3_aa: CASSSGRSQETQYF

v_call: TRBV20-1
j_call: TRBJ2-4
cdr3_aa: CSARDFRGRAKNIQYF

v_call: TRBV12-3/TRBV12-4
j_call: TRBJ2-3
cdr3_aa: CASSPTSGSTDTQYF

v_call: TRBV5-1
j_call: TRBJ2-3
cdr3_aa: CASSLATDTQYF

v_call: TRBV12-3/TRBV12-4
j_call: TRBJ2-7
cdr3_aa: CASSWGGHNYEQYF

v_call: TRBV20-1
j_call: TRBJ2-1
cdr3_aa: CSAREPTRYNEQFF

v_call: TRBV27
j_call: TRBJ2-7
cdr3_aa: CASSLSDPGSGTEQYF

v_call: TRBV10-3
j_call: TRBJ2-3
cdr3_aa: CAIRTGGEGTDTQYF

v_call: TRBV13
j_call: TRBJ2-3
cdr3_aa: CASSLRGPGTDTQYF

v_call: TRBV5-1
j_call: TRBJ2-7
cdr3_aa: CASSSQRTAPYEQYF

v_call: TRBV5-1
j_call: TRBJ2-7
cdr3_aa: CASSWGAIDYRAYEQYF

v_call: TRBV27
j_call: TRBJ2-7
cdr3_aa: CASSFSQNFYEQYF

v_call: TRBV19
j_call: TRBJ2-1
cdr3_aa: CASSIDLASGSIDNEQFF

v_call: TRBV9
j_call: TRBJ2-5
cdr3_aa: CASSLRAASGETQYF